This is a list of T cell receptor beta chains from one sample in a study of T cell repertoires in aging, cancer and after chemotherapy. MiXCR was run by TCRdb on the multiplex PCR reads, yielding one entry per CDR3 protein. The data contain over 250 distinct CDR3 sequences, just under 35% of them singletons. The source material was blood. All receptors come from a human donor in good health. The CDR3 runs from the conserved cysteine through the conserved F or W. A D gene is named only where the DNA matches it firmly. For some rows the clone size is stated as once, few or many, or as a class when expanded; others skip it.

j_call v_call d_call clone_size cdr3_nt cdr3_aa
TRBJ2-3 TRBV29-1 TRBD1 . TGCAGCGTTGCCGGACAGGACCCGCAGTATTTT CSVAGQDPQYF
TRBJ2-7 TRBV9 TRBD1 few TGTGCCAGCAGCGTAGGGACAGGGATATCCTACGAGCAGTACTTC CASSVGTGISYEQYF
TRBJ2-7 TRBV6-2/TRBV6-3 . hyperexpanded TGTGCCAGCAGTTACAACCGACTAGACGAGCAGTACTTC CASSYNRLDEQYF
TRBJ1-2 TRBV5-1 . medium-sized TGCGCCAGCAGCTTGGATGGTGAAACTAACTATGGCTACACCTTC CASSLDGETNYGYTF
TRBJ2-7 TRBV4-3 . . TGCGCCAGCAGCCAAGACGGCAGTGCCTACGAGCAGTACTTC CASSQDGSAYEQYF
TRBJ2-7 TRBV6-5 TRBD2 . TGTGCCAGCAGCCCCCGGGGACTAGCGGGCGTAGGCGAGCAGTACTTC CASSPRGLAGVGEQYF
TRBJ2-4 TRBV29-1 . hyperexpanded TGCAGCGTTCAGGGTTATGGCAAAAACATTCAGTACTTC CSVQGYGKNIQYF
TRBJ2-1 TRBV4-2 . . TGTGCCAGCAGCCAAGAAGACAATAACTATGCTGAGCAGTTCTTC CASSQEDNNYAEQFF
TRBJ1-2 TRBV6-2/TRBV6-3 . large TGTGCCAGCCGTCTCGGGACAAGCTATGGCTACACCTTC CASRLGTSYGYTF
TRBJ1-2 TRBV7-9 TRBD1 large TGTGCCAGCAGCCCAGGGGGCAGGAGCTATGGCTACACCTTC CASSPGGRSYGYTF
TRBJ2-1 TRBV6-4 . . TGTGCCAGCAGTGACCCCAGCTCCTACAATGAGCAGTTCTTC CASSDPSSYNEQFF
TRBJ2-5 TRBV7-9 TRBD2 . TGTGCCAGCAGCTTAGCGCAGGCTAGCGGGAAGGAGACCCAGTACTTC CASSLAQASGKETQYF
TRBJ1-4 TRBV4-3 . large TGCGCCAGCAGCCAAGATACCTATCCAACAGGAAGTAATGAAAAACTGTTTTTT CASSQDTYPTGSNEKLFF
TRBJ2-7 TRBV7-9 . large TGTGCCAGCAGTACTCACAGCCCGGCACTTTACGAGCAGTACTTC CASSTHSPALYEQYF
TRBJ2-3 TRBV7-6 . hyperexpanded TGTGCCAGCAGCACAGGAGGAGGCACAGATACGCAGTATTTT CASSTGGGTDTQYF
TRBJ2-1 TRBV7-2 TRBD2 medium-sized TGTGCCAGCAGCTTGGAGGGGACTAGCGGGAGGTATGAGCAGTTCTTC CASSLEGTSGRYEQFF
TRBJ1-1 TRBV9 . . TGTGCCAGCATGGGGACTGAAGCTTTCTTT CASMGTEAFF
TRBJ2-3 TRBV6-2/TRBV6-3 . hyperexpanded TGTGCCAGCAGAGTGGGCTCACCCGGGGATACGCAGTATTTT CASRVGSPGDTQYF
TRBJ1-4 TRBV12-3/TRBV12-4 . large TGTGCCAGCAGTTCTCAATGGGGCAGGACCGCAACTAATGAAAAACTGTTTTTT CASSSQWGRTATNEKLFF
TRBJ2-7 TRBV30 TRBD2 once TGTGCCTGGAGAGGACTAGCGGGAGGCCACCCTTACTTC CAWRGLAGGHPYF
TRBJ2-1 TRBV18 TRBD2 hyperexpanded TGTGCCAGCTCACCATTGGTAGCGGGAGGGCGTAGTGAGCAGTTCTTC CASSPLVAGGRSEQFF
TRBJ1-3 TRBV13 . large TGTGCCAGCAGGATCGGGGGGGTGAACACCATATATTTT CASRIGGVNTIYF
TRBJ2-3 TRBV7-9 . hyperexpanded TGTGCCAGCAGCTTACAGGTCTGGGGGGGCACAGATACGCAGTATTTT CASSLQVWGGTDTQYF
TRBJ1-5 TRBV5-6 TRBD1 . TGTGCTAGCAGTAATGACAGGGGATATCAGCCCCAGCATTTT CASSNDRGYQPQHF
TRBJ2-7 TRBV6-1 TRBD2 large TGTGCCAGCAGTGAAAGAACTAGCGGGTCCCACGAGCAGTACTTC CASSERTSGSHEQYF
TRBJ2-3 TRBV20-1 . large TGCAGTGCTAGAGATCTAGGAAAGGCGGCAGATACGCAGTATTTT CSARDLGKAADTQYF
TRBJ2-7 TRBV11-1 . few TGTGCCAGCAGCTTAGCCCGGCGGGAACAGGGCGAGCAGTACTTC CASSLARREQGEQYF
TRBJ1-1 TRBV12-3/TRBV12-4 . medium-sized TGTGCCAGCGCCCCACCAGGGCCCACTGAAGCTTTCTTT CASAPPGPTEAFF
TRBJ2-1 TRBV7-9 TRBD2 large TGTGCCAGCAGCCCCACTAGCGGTTACTACAATGAGCAGTTCTTC CASSPTSGYYNEQFF
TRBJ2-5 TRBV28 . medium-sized TGTGCCAGCAGAGAGGGTCAAGAGACCCAGTACTTC CASREGQETQYF